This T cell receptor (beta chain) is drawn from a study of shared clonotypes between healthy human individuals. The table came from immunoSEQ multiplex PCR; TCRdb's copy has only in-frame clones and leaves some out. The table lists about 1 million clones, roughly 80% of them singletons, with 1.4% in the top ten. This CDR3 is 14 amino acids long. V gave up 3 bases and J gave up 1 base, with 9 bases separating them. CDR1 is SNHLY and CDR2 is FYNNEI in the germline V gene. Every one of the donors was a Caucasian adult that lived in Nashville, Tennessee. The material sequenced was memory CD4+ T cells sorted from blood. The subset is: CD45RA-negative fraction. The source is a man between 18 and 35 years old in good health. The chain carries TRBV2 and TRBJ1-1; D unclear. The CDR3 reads CASSELLGNTEAFF. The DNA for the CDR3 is TGTGCCAGCAGTGAGCTTCTGGGGAACACTGAAGCTTTCTTT.